The 24 T cell receptor beta chains below were found in one sample sequenced in a study of shared clonotypes between healthy human individuals. Sequenced by immunoSEQ multiplex PCR; TCRdb stores in-frame clones only, minus some. The table includes about 2.1 million clones, roughly 91% detected once. Naive-designated CD8 cells lacked CD45RO, were positively enriched for CCR7, and omitted terminally differentiated effector memory CD45RA+ cells. Material: naive CD8+ T cells from PBMCs. The receptors originated from a man aged 18 to 35 in good health. Some clones in this sample may be carry-over from other donors' samples.

The V gene is TRBV27, the J gene TRBJ2-3; a weak D match, TRBD1 (6 bases). V was clipped by 7 bases and J by 0 bases, with 11 bases between them. The CDR3 is 14 amino acids. Germline V gene sequence: CDR1 MNHEY, CDR2 SMNVEV (reference sequence). CDR3 in amino acids: CASNRRGSTDTQYF. The CDR3 DNA reads TGTGCCAGCAATCGCAGGGGAAGCACAGATACGCAGTATTTT.

The CDR3, as DNA: TGCGCCAGCAGTTTTTCCCACCTCCTAGCGGGAGCCGGTGAGCAGTTCTTC. This codes for CASSFSHLLAGAGEQFF. The genes are TRBV5-1 and TRBJ2-1; TRBD2 aligns across 10 bases. Germline-derived CDR1 and CDR2 are SGHRS and YFSETQ. This CDR3 is built from 17 residues. The trim removed 5 bases at V and 9 bases at J, leaving 17 bases unmatched. The full variable domain, its missing parts supplied by reference TRBV5-1 and TRBJ2-1, is KAGVTQTPRYLIKTRGQQVTLSCSPISGHRSVSWYQQTPGQGLQFLFEYFSETQRNKGNFPGRFSGRQFSNSRSEMNVSTLELGDSALYLCASSFSHLLAGAGEQFFGPGTRLTVL.

In this sample, this clone turned up once. This chain uses TRBV27 with TRBJ1-5; D is unresolved. The germline V and J ends were trimmed by 3 bases and 4 bases, with 16 bases remaining between them. Germline lookup yields CDR1 MNHEY and CDR2 SMNVEV (reference sequence). CDR3 size: 16 residues. CDR3 nucleotide sequence: TGTGCCAGCAGTTTTCACACACACAACCCTAATCAGCCCCAGCATTTT. The encoded protein is CASSFHTHNPNQPQHF.

The J gene is TRBJ2-7, the V gene TRBV7-9, with D maybe TRBD1 (5 bases). Trimming took off 6 bases at V and 7 bases at J, with 10 bases between the two ends. Germline V lookup: CDR1 SEHNR, CDR2 FQNEAQ (reference sequence). This CDR3 spans 11 amino acids. The CDR3 protein is CASRGLREQYF. In DNA form, the CDR3 reads TGTGCCAGCAGGGGGCTGAGGGAGCAGTACTTC.

The rearrangement joins TRBV27 to TRBJ2-7; 15 nucleotides align to TRBD2. Germline values: CDR1 MNHEY, CDR2 SMNVEV (reference sequence). V was pared by 5 bases and J by 2 bases, with 4 bases of the junction left unmatched. The CDR3 covers 16 residues. This CDR3 reads CASSIRTSGRAYEQYF. The CDR3 DNA follows: TGTGCCAGCAGTATAAGGACTAGCGGGAGGGCCTACGAGCAGTACTTC.

The chain combines TRBV5-4 with TRBJ2-7; D is ambiguous. With 2 bases removed from V and 2 bases from J, the gap between germline ends came to 14 bases. The CDR3 spans 15 residues. In germline, CDR1 is SGHNT, CDR2 YYREEE (reference sequence). DNA for the CDR3: TGTGCCAGCAGCTTTGGTTCGACGGCTACCTACGAGCAGTACTTC. This encodes CASSFGSTATYEQYF.

The chain joins TRBV5-1 to TRBJ2-7; 8 bases align to TRBD2. There are 14 residues in the CDR3. V shed 4 bases and J 5 bases; nucleotides not matched to a gene: 8. Germline CDR1 is SGHRS and CDR2 is YFSETQ. Here the CDR3 DNA reads TGCGCCAGCAGCGGGGGACTAGGGTTCGACGAGCAGTACTTC. It encodes CASSGGLGFDEQYF.

The rearrangement uses TRBV28 and TRBJ2-3, with a tentative D call TRBD1 (6 bases). Germline loops: CDR1 MDHEN, CDR2 SYDVKM. This CDR3 has 17 amino acids. The V gene lost 6 bases and the J gene lost 0 bases, with 19 bases spanning the gap. The CDR3 coding sequence is TGTGCCAGCAGAACCGACGGGACAAGGACTAGCACAGATACGCAGTATTTT. Amino acids: CASRTDGTRTSTDTQYF.

The chain carries TRBV2 and TRBJ2-5; D unclear. TRBJ2-7 explains the end of the DNA better; the J call may be wrong. The CDR3 consists of 13 residues. Germline-derived CDR1 and CDR2 are SNHLY and FYNNEI. The CDR3 DNA sequence: TGTGCCAGCACGAATATCGAAGCCTACGAGCAGTACTTC. This sequence encodes CASTNIEAYEQYF.

The chain recombines TRBV2 with TRBJ2-7; a weak D match, TRBD2 (5 bases). The germline V and J ends were trimmed by 1 base and 0 bases, with 7 bases remaining between them. This CDR3 is 14 amino acids long. The germline CDR1 and CDR2 sequences are SNHLY and FYNNEI. In DNA form, the CDR3 reads TGTGCCAGCAGTGAAGAGGCGGGCTCCTACGAGCAGTACTTC. This gives the protein CASSEEAGSYEQYF.

This sequence joins TRBV25-1 and TRBJ1-1; TRBD1 agrees at 7 bases. This CDR3 has 15 amino acids. The germline V gene has CDR1 MGHDK and CDR2 SYGVNS. The trim removed 6 bases at V and 0 bases at J, leaving 7 bases unmatched. This CDR3 reads CASRETGMMNTEAFF. The CDR3 nucleotides are TGTGCCAGCAGGGAGACAGGGATGATGAACACTGAAGCTTTCTTT.

The J gene is TRBJ1-2, the V gene TRBV27; no firm D call. The CDR3 is 14 residues long. Trimming took off 2 bases at V and 3 bases at J, with 10 bases between the two ends. The germline V gene has CDR1 MNHEY and CDR2 SMNVEV (reference sequence). The CDR3 nucleotides read TGTGCCAGCAGTTTAGTCCCGGAATACTATGGCTACACCTTC. It translates to CASSLVPEYYGYTF.

In the case of this clone: The identical CDR3 is also encoded by other nucleotide sequences in the sample. The chain carries TRBV9 and TRBJ2-7; no reliable D call. Germline V gene data show CDR1 as SGDLS and CDR2 as YYNGEE. The V gene lost 0 bases and the J gene lost 2 bases, with 6 bases spanning the gap. The CDR3 runs 13 residues. The CDR3 sequence: CASSVGSTYEQYF. The DNA for the CDR3 is TGTGCCAGCAGCGTAGGTTCTACCTACGAGCAGTACTTC.

The chain links TRBV10-3 to TRBJ2-1, with 8 positions matching TRBD2. With V trimmed by 10 bases and J by 0 bases, 5 bases remained unmatched. This CDR3 comprises 14 residues. Germline CDR1 ENHRY, CDR2 SYGVKD. The chain's CDR3 is CATKSGSSYNEQFF. CDR3 in DNA: TGTGCCACCAAAAGCGGGAGCTCCTACAATGAGCAGTTCTTC.

The sample holds one count of this clone. The CDR3 DNA reads as TGTGCCAGCAGCTACGGGGGGAGCTTTGGCGGAAGCACAGATACGCAGTATTTT. Its translation is CASSYGGSFGGSTDTQYF. The rearrangement joins TRBV11-2 to TRBJ2-3; 7 bases are a match to TRBD2. Germline V gene sequence: CDR1 SGHAT, CDR2 FQNNGV. Trimming cost V 4 bases and J 0 bases; bases outside gene matches: 13. CDR3 length: 18 residues.

This sequence joins TRBV27 and TRBJ2-1; 14 bases align to TRBD2. V was pared by 2 bases and J by 2 bases, with 8 bases of the junction left unmatched. The CDR3 runs 19 residues. In germline, CDR1 is MNHEY, CDR2 SMNVEV (reference sequence). CDR3 nucleotide sequence: TGTGCCAGCAGTTTACTAGGGACTAGCGGGAGTTTCGCCTACAATGAGCAGTTCTTC. Encoded protein: CASSLLGTSGSFAYNEQFF.

This sequence joins TRBV7-9 and TRBJ1-1; perhaps TRBD1 as D (6 bases). This CDR3 is 17 amino acids long. The ends were cut back, 0 bases at V and 11 bases at J, with 25 bases in the middle. CDR1 is SEHNR, CDR2 FQNEAQ, per germline (reference sequence). The CDR3 DNA sequence: TGTGCCAGCAGCTTAGCTATCTTGGGCAGGGGCCCAATTGCGGCTTTCTTT. This sequence encodes CASSLAILGRGPIAAFF.

This clone was detected a few times. At the DNA level, this CDR3 is encoded by other sequences in the same sample as well. The chain combines TRBV7-9 with TRBJ1-2; 7 bases are shared with TRBD1. This CDR3 region has 13 residues. J gave up 3 bases and V 5 bases, and 3 bases lay outside the gene matches. CDR1 is SEHNR, CDR2 FQNEAQ, per germline (reference sequence). CDR3 DNA: TGTGCCAGCAGCGCTGGGACAGACTATGGCTACACCTTC. This sequence encodes CASSAGTDYGYTF.

V gene TRBV7-2 combines with J gene TRBJ1-2; 7 nucleotides align to TRBD1. The germline V gene has CDR1 SGHTA and CDR2 FQGNSA. CDR3 length: 15 amino acids. V lost 7 bases to trimming and J lost 4 bases; unmatched junction nucleotides: 12. The CDR3 region is CASTETGGGLYGYTF. The DNA of the CDR3 is TGTGCCAGCACCGAGACGGGAGGGGGCCTCTATGGCTACACCTTC.

With respect to this clone: This sample also contains other DNA sequences that code for the same CDR3. The V and J genes are TRBV10-3 and TRBJ2-7; no clear D gene. CDR3 length: 12 residues. The germline V gene encodes CDR1 ENHRY and CDR2 SYGVKD. Trimming stripped 7 bases from V and 1 base from J, with 8 bases between. The CDR3 protein is CAITSGSYEQYF. For the CDR3, the DNA is TGTGCCATCACTTCAGGATCCTACGAGCAGTACTTC.

The gene calls are TRBV2 and TRBJ2-1, with unresolved D. The CDR3 is made up of 8 amino acids. Germline assignment: CDR1 SNHLY and CDR2 FYNNEI. V was pared by 6 bases and J by 13 bases, with 4 bases between. The chain's CDR3 is CASRSQFF. CDR3 bases: TGTGCCAGCAGATCTCAGTTCTTC.

This clone has a single count. At the DNA level, this CDR3 is encoded by other sequences in the same sample as well. The genes are TRBV30 and TRBJ1-5, with a weak D call TRBD1 (5 bases). V shed 3 bases and J shed 1 base, with 10 bases lying between them. The CDR3 contains 14 residues. Germline CDR1 reads GTSNPN; CDR2 reads SVGIG (reference sequence). CDR3 nucleotides: TGTGCCTGGAGAGTCGGGGGAAGCAATCAGCCCCAGCATTTT. Protein sequence: CAWRVGGSNQPQHF.

The chain carries TRBV28 and TRBJ1-1; D is perhaps TRBD1 (5 bases). There are 18 residues in the CDR3. Germline assignment: CDR1 MDHEN and CDR2 SYDVKM. Trimming removed 6 bases from V and 1 base from J, with 24 bases in between. The CDR3 loop reads CASRVQGLRALQNTEAFF. The DNA of the CDR3 is TGTGCCAGCAGGGTTCAGGGCCTAAGGGCCCTCCAGAACACTGAAGCTTTCTTT.

This clone was found once. The genes are TRBV4-2 and TRBJ1-2, with D uncertain. Trimming cost V 2 bases and J 8 bases, with 9 bases left between them. The CDR3 contains 12 residues. Germline loops: CDR1 LGHNA, CDR2 YNFKEQ. The CDR3 region is CASSQPRGGYTF. Written as DNA, the CDR3 is TGTGCCAGCAGCCAACCCCGGGGAGGCTACACCTTC.